The sample holds a few counts of the clone carrying this TCR beta chain. The antigen remains undetermined. Produced via immunoSEQ multiplex PCR; TCRdb's table is partial and in-frame only. The repertoire holds approximately 82,000 clones, with about 85% as singletons. The entry originates in a study of OX40 agonist ivuxolimab in advanced cancers. Findings and caveats of the study: Antigens targeted by the expanded peripheral T cells were not determined. The mean number of expanded clones was higher in CD8+ T cells than in CD4+. Also showing low normalized T-cell clonal expansion were some of the nonresponders.

In germline, CDR1 is MDHEN, CDR2 SYDVKM. This CDR3 has 14 residues. The germline V and J ends were trimmed by 8 bases and 3 bases, with 14 bases remaining between them. Sequences were derived from CD4+ or CD8+ T cells sorted from blood, sampled in a trial of the OX40 agonist ivuxolimab. This clonotype was sampled from an adult with an advanced solid tumor such as melanoma, head and neck, liver or kidney cancer. The chain recombines TRBV28 with TRBJ2-1; D is unclear. The CDR3 nucleotides are TGTGCCAGCTCACAGCTTTCTGACTACAATGAGCAGTTCTTC. This sequence encodes CASSQLSDYNEQFF.